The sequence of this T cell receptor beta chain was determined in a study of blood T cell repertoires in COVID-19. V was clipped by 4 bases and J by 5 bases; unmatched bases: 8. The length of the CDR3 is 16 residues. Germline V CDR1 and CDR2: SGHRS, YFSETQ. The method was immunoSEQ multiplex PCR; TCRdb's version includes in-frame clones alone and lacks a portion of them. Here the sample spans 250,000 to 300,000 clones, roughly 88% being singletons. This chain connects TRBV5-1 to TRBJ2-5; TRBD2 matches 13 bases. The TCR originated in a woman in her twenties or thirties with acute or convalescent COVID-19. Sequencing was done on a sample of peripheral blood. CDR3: CASSPELAGGRETQYF. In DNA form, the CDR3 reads TGCGCCAGCAGCCCCGAACTAGCGGGAGGGCGGGAGACCCAGTACTTC. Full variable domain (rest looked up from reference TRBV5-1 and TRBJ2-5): KAGVTQTPRYLIKTRGQQVTLSCSPISGHRSVSWYQQTPGQGLQFLFEYFSETQRNKGNFPGRFSGRQFSNSRSEMNVSTLELGDSALYLCASSPELAGGRETQYFGPGTRLLVL.